This paragraph covers one T cell receptor (beta chain) sequence. The data were obtained in a study of CD8+ T cells in alopecia areata. cDNA prepared by RNA extraction and subsequent reverse transcription served as the template for sequencing. TCRdb keeps only in-frame clones here, not all; method: immunoSEQ multiplex PCR. The sample has roughly 150,000 clones, approximately 53% seen once. CDR1 is MNHEY, CDR2 SVGAGI, per germline. The ends were cut back, 6 bases at V and 2 bases at J, with 8 bases in the middle. This CDR3 spans 13 amino acids. This TCR derives from a human donor with alopecia areata. This sample comprised CD8+ T cells sorted from blood, obtained at week 0. The gene calls are TRBV6-5 and TRBJ2-1; D is unclear. CDR3 bases: TGTGCCAGCAGGTCATTCACCTACAATGAGCAGTTCTTC. Translating it yields CASRSFTYNEQFF.